This TCR beta chain was retrieved from a study of cytomegalovirus exposure and HLA in healthy donors. Primers for the PCR totalled 60 Vbeta and 13 Jbeta. TCRdb's copy holds only in-frame clones and misses some; the assay was immunoSEQ multiplex PCR. This table has 74,000 or so clones, 70% to 85% appearing once. Germline CDR1 reads MDHEN; CDR2 reads SYDVKM. After removal of 7 bases from V and 6 bases from J, the junction contained 12 bases not matched to a gene. The CDR3 covers 16 residues. The sequence was obtained from a man between 50 and 59 years old in good health and CMV-seropositive. The sequenced sample consisted of PBMCs. This chain connects TRBV28 to TRBJ1-4; 9 bases agree with TRBD1. CDR3 in DNA: TGTGCCAGCACCCTTAGGGGCGGGACAGGGTATGAAAAACTGTTTTTT. Encoded protein: CASTLRGGTGYEKLFF.